This T cell receptor (beta chain) was sequenced for a study of cytomegalovirus exposure and HLA in healthy donors listed by TCRdb under 2017. Turning to the overall study: An earlier analysis of approximately 600 of the donors reported about 290 Gb of sequence data and roughly 110 million unique TCR beta sequences from about 180 million T cells. The T cell repertoires of under 750 subjects were profiled by immunosequencing and related to cytomegalovirus serostatus. The study was designed to test whether signatures of past pathogen exposure could be identified by cataloging public T cell receptors. Among about 410 genotyped donors of the cohort, an average of approximately 200,000 unique TCR beta nucleotide sequences was sequenced per donor, of which about 19% were non-productive. To predict cytomegalovirus infection status, the study brought together high-throughput TCR immunosequencing, statistical association of individual TCRs with disease status, and machine learning. The number of typed donors differed by locus: about 620-640 for A, B, C, DRB1 and DQB1; about 520 for DQA1; 606 for DPA1; and some 450 for DPB1. All discovery cohort repertoires had been generated on a single sequencing platform. Donor age, sex, ethnicity and CMV serostatus were collected together with the repertoire data. In the later analysis, no new phenotypic data were used to find candidate immune exposures; instead, reliance was placed on TCR beta sequences and their occurrence across donors. About 5 DR-DQ haplotypes were handled as single units for association and clustering, since linkage in the cohort was strong. A separate validation cohort of approximately 120 different subjects was used in addition to the roughly 620-subject first cohort. Around 320 gigabases of sequencing data and 80 million or so unique TCR sequences were included in an early release covering 550 to 800 HLA-typed donors. An earlier analysis of approximately 580 of the donors used high-throughput TCR beta sequencing to judge whether each TCR beta V gene segment behaved as functional or pseudogenic. A later analysis re-analyzed previously published TCR beta repertoires from several hundred donors and added high-resolution HLA genotyping to study TCR occurrence patterns. Among the roughly 400 genotyped donors, around 81% belonged to the genetic ancestry cluster associated with self-reported Caucasian donors. Class I and class II HLA loci were covered by the typing at four-digit resolution. Genome-wide SNP genotypes for about 65% of the roughly 670 donors were used in a later genetic analysis, which treated that subset as a discovery cohort. General conclusions and limits of the study: In a later analysis, around 15,000 TCR beta sequences were associated with specific HLA alleles at a false discovery rate of 0.05. In vitro tests confirmed that three of the cytomegalovirus-associated TCR beta chains recognize cytomegalovirus antigens. Cytomegalovirus status was reported to be diagnosed by the classifier with high specificity and sensitivity in both the original and validation cohorts. Because HLA typing was unavailable for some donors at each locus, only the typed subset was used in association tests. A further reported finding was that TCR beta sequences accurately predicted the HLA-A and HLA-B alleles for most subjects in the first cohort. Presence/absence analyses assumed roughly uniform sequencing depth across donors, an assumption that may not hold. A later analysis found that most CMV-associated TCR beta chains appeared HLA-restricted, with HLA associations seemingly driven largely by CMV exposure. In a later analysis, HLA-associated TCR beta chains were found to be more clonally expanded and to have lower generation probabilities than equally common non-associated chains. Across donors, most TCR sequences were observed very rarely, whereas some public TCRs were present in many individuals. Some IMGT-functional V segments, including TRBV6-2 and TRBV6-3, could not be told apart with the 87-base-pair reads, so those segments were excluded. The authors suggested that the approach could potentially be generalized to other disease states and immunological phenotypes. In an earlier analysis of 587 of the donors, most TCR beta V segments were observed in productive rearrangements about 90% or about 30% of the time, broadly matching IMGT annotations. An association between a missense DCLRE1C variant and V-gene and J-gene trimming of TCR beta chains was found in a later genetic analysis and replicated in an independent cohort. A later genetic analysis reported fewer N-insertions in productive TCRs among donors in an Asian-associated ancestry cluster than the approximately 670-donor mean. Because counts were too low, seventeen rarely observed V segments, including chromosome 9 orphons, were left out of the earlier analysis of several hundred of the donors. The study gave a list of under 200 TCR beta chains associated with cytomegalovirus. Immune exposure information for the cohort was limited to CMV serostatus. This cohort had only TCR beta chains sequenced, and the lack of alpha or paired-chain data limited which features could be detected. Linkage disequilibrium might explain the correlated functional status among segregating V segments, but an unknown experimental factor could not be excluded. A group of highly shared sequence variants was considered likely to be a technical artifact of the sequencing pipeline. When HLA alleles, especially DR and DQ, strongly co-occurred, TCR associations were difficult to assign to individual alleles. According to a later analysis, TCR association rates differed among HLA loci, with DRB1 alleles showing the most associated TCRs and HLA-C alleles showing the fewest. A later analysis reported that several top co-occurrence clusters appeared linked to parvovirus B19, influenza, CMV and Epstein-Barr virus.

Library preparation used the immunoSEQ multiplex PCR assay. A mixture of 60 forward primers for TCR Vbeta segments and 13 reverse primers for TCR Jbeta segments was used in the multiplex PCR. The CDR3 region of rearranged TCR beta genes was amplified from genomic DNA with a multiplex PCR assay. The Illumina HiSeq System was used to sequence the amplified TCR beta libraries as 87-base-pair reads. Processing in the source paper ran as follows. A later analysis tallied 75 million to 85 million unique TCR beta chains across the 666 repertoires, and roughly 11 million of those chains were shared by two or more donors. A nearest-neighbor algorithm error-corrected the raw reads and collapsed the reads into unique sequences, merging closely related sequences to remove PCR and sequencing errors. V, D and J gene segments were assigned by aligning CDR3 sequences to IMGT reference sequences. Each retained sequence needed at least a six-nucleotide match to both a V gene segment and a J gene segment. Rearrangements were classified as productive when the CDR3 lacked stop codons and remained in frame with V and J, and all other rearrangements were classified as non-productive. Following IMGT convention, CDR3 was defined as the stretch from the second conserved V-encoded cysteine to the conserved J-encoded phenylalanine. In an earlier analysis of approximately 590 of the donors, sequences lacking an unambiguous match to a single V gene segment were excluded. An earlier analysis of almost 600 of the donors classified V segments as functional when productive rearrangements were above 56.7% and as segregating when the standard deviation between donors was above 5%. A statistical classification framework was developed to diagnose cytomegalovirus status using the catalog of TCR beta chain sequences. A later analysis assigned V and J genes by comparing TCR nucleotide sequences with IMGT/GENE-DB human TR gene sequences. In a later analysis, CDR3 sequences and most-parsimonious VDJ recombination scenarios were assigned using the TCRdist pipeline. In a later analysis, each TCR beta chain was defined by its CDR3 amino acid sequence together with its V-gene family, and reads lacking a unique V-gene family were excluded. As a way to deal with suspected cross-contamination and a sequencing artifact, a later analysis dropped 450 to 700 nucleotide sequences that were highly shared and had low generation probability. For each public chain, a later analysis derived a clonal expansion index from normalized ranks of inferred template counts within each repertoire. In a later analysis, generation probabilities were computed using a VDJ recombination model fitted to out-of-frame rearrangements, and the results were checked against IGoR. Hypergeometric tests were used in a later analysis to score TCR-TCR, TCR-HLA and TCR-CMV co-occurrence, with a repertoire-size bias correction applied to the TCR pairs. To estimate false discovery rates, a later analysis permuted the HLA or CMV assignments 20 times. A later analysis grouped co-occurring TCRs with DBSCAN, adding TCRdist sequence similarity when clustering within HLA-allele-positive subsets. Repertoires with fewer than 30,000 or more than 120,000 public chains, plus five repertoires with anomalous nucleotide sharing, were excluded from co-occurrence clustering. TCRdb carries this immuneACCESS record with in-frame sequences only. Its versions omit some clonotypes, under half of them owing to an unresolved V gene in the studies checked, with the rest unexplained. V and J calls and clone size are as listed in that table; D and trimming were resolved from the DNA. The sample table holds 110,000 or so clones, of which about 80% were seen once. The ten largest clonotypes hold 2% to 2.5% of the sample.

Including the terminal cysteine and phenylalanine, the CDR3 comprises 18 residues. Just CDR3 DNA is preserved here, 54 bases in frame from base 1. V ends up 4 bases short and J 3 bases short, with an unmatched junction base count of 15. The germline V gene (reference sequence) gives CDR1 as SEHNR and CDR2 as FQNEAQ. The cohort was made up of 666 healthy bone marrow donors. At the time of sampling, every cohort member was nominally healthy, though immune exposures that went unrecorded were likely present. Of the 670 or so cohort members, roughly 300 had positive CMV serostatus and around 350 had negative CMV serostatus, and CMV serostatus was not recorded for the donor. A peripheral blood sample was collected from each donor, and TCR beta sequencing was performed on peripheral blood mononuclear cells. Genomic DNA was extracted from the blood cell samples with the Qiagen DNeasy Blood Extraction Kit.

About this clone: Its binding antigen is unknown. No base quality information exists; no much larger clone differs at one position.

The receptor was isolated from a human donor in good health. The chain is encoded by TRBV7-9 joined to TRBJ1-1; TRBD1 fits 9 bases in the junction. The sample taken for sequencing was PBMCs. The CDR3 region: CASSSPPGQGLVDTEAFF. The sequence in DNA is TGTGCCAGCAGCTCACCGCCGGGACAGGGACTGGTTGACACTGAAGCTTTCTTT.